This entry describes one TCR beta chain. Its specificity is not known. CD8+CD57+ cell expansion had been shown by flow cytometry in patients chosen for sequencing. These data originate in a study of CD8+CD57+ T cells in acquired aplastic anemia. Findings of the study overall: Sharing between patients and controls was observed for some 27 CD8+ CDR3 sequences. Any difference that existed in CD8+ Simpson's diversity between patients and controls was not significant.

The template used for profiling TCR beta VDJ and CDR3 was genomic DNA. TCRdb ran MiXCR on the reads and lists one entry per CDR3 protein. The data hold fewer than 250,000 distinct CDR3 sequences, with roughly half observed a single time. CDR1 is SEHNR and CDR2 is FQNEAQ in the germline V gene (reference sequence). This CDR3 comprises 15 residues. With V trimmed by 6 bases and J by 6 bases, 12 bases remained unmatched. The clonotype originates from a human donor with aplastic anemia. The sample taken for sequencing was sorted CD4+, CD8+, or CD8+CD57+ T cells (not recorded which) from PBMCs. The genes are TRBV7-9 and TRBJ1-2; 8 positions match TRBD1. In DNA form, the CDR3 reads TGTGCCAGCAGGCATGACCTGGACAGGGTTAATGGCTACACCTTC. Its protein product is CASRHDLDRVNGYTF.